This passage covers 9 T cell receptor beta chains from one sample sequenced in a study of T-cell memory formation after mild COVID-19. One entry per CDR3 protein, called by TCRdb with MiXCR from the 5' RACE reads. The data hold around 340,000 distinct CDR3 sequences, with about a sixth observed a single time. The sample comprised PBMCs or a T cell subset sorted from them (not recorded which). The receptor set was obtained from a young man who had mild COVID-19 (a few samples of this study predate the infection). Cell type and time point are not known.

This clonotype was counted ten times or more. V and J are TRBV9 and TRBJ2-1, with D perhaps matching TRBD2 (6 bases). The CDR3 is 16 amino acids. V was pared by 0 bases and J by 6 bases, with 16 bases between. The germline gives CDR1 SGDLS, CDR2 YYNGEE. The CDR3 DNA reads as TGTGCCAGCAGCGTAGCTCAGGGAGGTTTTCGCAATGAGCAGTTCTTC. Translation gives CASSVAQGGFRNEQFF.

This clonotype was counted at least ten times. This chain links TRBV14 with TRBJ2-5, with unresolved D. Germline CDR1 and CDR2: SGHDN and FVKESK. The V and J ends lost 2 bases and 5 bases respectively, with 6 bases between them. The CDR3 sequence is 12 residues long. This CDR3 reads CASSQNRETQYF. CDR3 DNA: TGTGCCAGCAGCCAAAATAGGGAGACCCAGTACTTC.

At least ten counts were recorded for this clonotype. The chain joins TRBV15 to TRBJ2-7; D possibly corresponds to TRBD2 (6 bases). V lost 1 base, J lost 2 bases, and 6 bases lay in between. CDR1 and CDR2 (germline): LNHNV, YYDKDF (reference sequence). This CDR3 has 13 amino acids. CDR3 DNA sequence: TGTGCCACCAGCAGAGGACTAGCCTACGAGCAGTACTTC. It is translated as CATSRGLAYEQYF. Together with reference TRBV15 and TRBJ2-7, the CDR3 gives the full variable domain: DAMVIQNPRYQVTQFGKPVTLSCSQTLNHNVMYWYQQKSSQAPKLLFHYYDKDFNNEADTPDNFQSRRPNTSFCFLDIRSPGLGDTAMYLCATSRGLAYEQYFGPGTRLTVT.

This clonotype was detected only a few times. V usage is TRBV4-1 and J usage is TRBJ2-2; no clear D gene. Germline values: CDR1 MGHRA, CDR2 YSYEKL. Trimming shortened V by 1 base and J by 6 bases, and 12 bases separated the two germline ends. This CDR3 has 15 residues. This CDR3 is CASSQVPNMAGELFF. CDR3 coding DNA: TGCGCCAGCAGCCAAGTCCCTAATATGGCCGGGGAGCTGTTTTTT.

The CDR3, as DNA: TGCGCCAGCAGCTTGCGGGATACCGGCAATCAGCCCCAGCATTTT. As protein: CASSLRDTGNQPQHF. The chain combines TRBV5-1 with TRBJ1-5, with D unclear. Trimming took off 1 base at V and 2 bases at J, with 10 bases between the two ends. In germline, CDR1 is SGHRS, CDR2 YFSETQ. The CDR3 sequence is 15 residues long.

This chain links TRBV7-2 with TRBJ2-7; 10 bases fit TRBD1. Germline CDR1 is SGHTA and CDR2 is FQGNSA. Unmatched junction bases numbered 3, after V lost 1 base and J lost 6 bases. CDR3 length equals 14 residues. In DNA, the CDR3 is TGTGCCAGCAGCTTAGTGGGGGACAGGGGCGAGCAGTACGTC. It codes for CASSLVGDRGEQYV.

This clonotype was recorded a few times. This rearrangement joins TRBV2 to TRBJ2-1; TRBD2 matches 7 bases. This CDR3 is 16 amino acids long. CDR1 SNHLY and CDR2 FYNNEI come from the germline V gene. V dropped 1 base and J dropped 1; count of bases not matched to a gene: 4. CDR3 DNA sequence: TGTGCCAGCAGTGAAGATCTAGCGGTGTCCTACAATGAGCAGTTCTTC. It translates to CASSEDLAVSYNEQFF. The whole variable domain, filled in from reference TRBV2 and TRBJ2-1, reads EPEVTQTPSHQVTQMGQEVILRCVPISNHLYFYWYRQILGQKVEFLVSFYNNEISEKSEIFDDQFSVERPDGSNFTLKIRSTKLEDSAMYFCASSEDLAVSYNEQFFGPGTRLTVL.

The chain is built from TRBV11-2 and TRBJ2-1, with TRBD1 matching over 7 bases. V shed 4 bases, J shed 2 bases, and the junction held 8 bases outside the gene matches. Per germline, CDR1 SGHAT and CDR2 FQNNGV. The CDR3 length is 16 residues. This chain's CDR3 is CASSSRTGKTYNEQFF. The CDR3 DNA is TGTGCCAGCAGCTCCCGGACAGGAAAGACCTACAATGAGCAGTTCTTC.

The rearrangement uses TRBV6-6 and TRBJ1-2, with D unresolved. V lost 9 bases and J lost 2, with 13 bases in between. The CDR3 covers 13 residues. Looked up from germline, CDR1 is MNHNY and CDR2 is SVGAGI (reference sequence). Here the CDR3 reads CASQAGANYGYTF. The CDR3 coding sequence is TGTGCCAGTCAGGCGGGCGCGAACTATGGCTACACCTTC.